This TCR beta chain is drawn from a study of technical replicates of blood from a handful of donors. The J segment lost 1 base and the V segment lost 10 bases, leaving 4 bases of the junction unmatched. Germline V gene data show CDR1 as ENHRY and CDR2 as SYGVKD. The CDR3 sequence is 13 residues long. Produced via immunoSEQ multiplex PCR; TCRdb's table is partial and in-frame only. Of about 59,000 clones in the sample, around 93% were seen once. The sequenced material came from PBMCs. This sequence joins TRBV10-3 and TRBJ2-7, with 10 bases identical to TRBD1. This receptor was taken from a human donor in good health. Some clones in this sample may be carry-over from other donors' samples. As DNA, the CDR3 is TGTGCCAGCCGGGACAGGGGTTCCTACGAGCAGTACTTC. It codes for CASRDRGSYEQYF.